This T cell receptor (beta chain) was found in a study of blood T cell repertoires in COVID-19. Across the study: Sources were T cells, B-cell-depleted T cells, or PBMCs; the material itself was cDNA or gDNA.

Germline V gene sequence: CDR1 LGHDT, CDR2 YNNKEL (reference sequence). V was clipped by 4 bases and J by 8 bases, with 15 bases between them. The CDR3 totals 14 residues. In the authors' methods: Estimation of nucleated cell counts was performed using reference gene primer amplification. The protocol was immunoSEQ multiplex PCR, while the TCRdb copy is restricted to in-frame clones and leaves out a portion. V and J calls and clone size are as listed in that table; D and trimming were resolved from the DNA. Seen here are about 180,000 clones, roughly 80% observed once, and the top ten hold approximately 7.1%.

The genes are TRBV3-1 (or the pseudogene TRBV3-2) and TRBJ2-1, with TRBD2 as a possible D gene (6 bases). The source is a human donor in a cohort sampled during active COVID-19. Sequencing was carried out using peripheral blood. The CDR3 loop is CASSLGTQGDEQFF. Here the CDR3 DNA reads TGTGCCAGCAGCCTCGGGACTCAGGGAGATGAGCAGTTCTTC.